These 18 T cell receptor beta chains were sequenced from one sample in a study of blood T cell repertoires in COVID-19. The assay was immunoSEQ multiplex PCR, and TCRdb's table has in-frame clones only and misses some. This sample has under 150,000 clones, with about four fifths found just once. The sequencing input was peripheral blood. Every receptor here comes from a woman older than 75 with acute or convalescent COVID-19.

This rearrangement joins TRBV5-4 to TRBJ1-4, with D perhaps matching TRBD1 (5 bases). The CDR3 is 15 amino acids. Germline V CDR1 and CDR2: SGHNT, YYREEE (reference sequence). Trimming left V 4 bases short and J 7 bases short, with 17 bases between. The DNA of the CDR3 is TGTGCCAGCAGCCTTCCGGGGGGAGAAAGTGAAAAACTGTTTTTT. Protein sequence: CASSLPGGESEKLFF. The whole variable domain, filled in from reference TRBV5-4 and TRBJ1-4, reads ETGVTQSPTHLIKTRGQQVTLRCSSQSGHNTVSWYQQALGQGPQFIFQYYREEENGRGNFPPRFSGLQFPNYSSELNVNALELDDSALYLCASSLPGGESEKLFFGSGTQLSVL.

In its sample, this clone was seen a few times. The chain links TRBV6-5 to TRBJ1-2; TRBD1 matches at 11 bases. The CDR3 is 14 residues long. Trimming took 7 bases from V and 5 from J; bases not matched to a gene: 6. Germline assignment: CDR1 MNHEY and CDR2 SVGAGI. Here the CDR3 DNA reads TGTGCCAGCAAACCGGGACAGGGGGGATATGGCTACACCTTC. It yields the protein CASKPGQGGYGYTF.

The rearrangement joins TRBV27 to TRBJ1-3, with D possibly being TRBD1 (6 bases). Per the germline V gene, CDR1 is MNHEY and CDR2 is SMNVEV (reference sequence). This CDR3 is 14 amino acids long. Trimming cost V 6 bases and J 2 bases, with 11 bases left between them. DNA of the CDR3: TGTGCCAGCAGGAGCGGGACACCTGGAAACACCATATATTTT. The encoded protein is CASRSGTPGNTIYF.

The chain couples TRBV2 to TRBJ1-2; TRBD1 aligns across 10 bases. This CDR3 has 13 residues. V dropped 5 bases and J dropped 7; count of bases not matched to a gene: 4. CDR1 is SNHLY and CDR2 is FYNNEI in the germline V gene. The chain's CDR3 is CASSHGTGAGYTF. The DNA for the CDR3 is TGTGCCAGCAGTCACGGGACAGGGGCTGGCTACACCTTC.

The rearrangement uses TRBV27 and TRBJ1-5; a possible D gene is TRBD1 (5 bases). Germline CDR1 is MNHEY and CDR2 is SMNVEV (reference sequence). Trimming took off 3 bases at V and 2 bases at J, with 8 bases between the two ends. This CDR3 has 14 residues. CDR3 region: CASSFRGRNQPQHF. CDR3 nucleotide sequence: TGTGCCAGCAGTTTTAGGGGCCGCAATCAGCCCCAGCATTTT.

This clone has only a few counts. This rearrangement joins TRBV7-2 to TRBJ2-2, with D perhaps matching TRBD1 (5 bases). Germline CDR1 reads SGHTA; CDR2 reads FQGNSA. Trimming pared 5 bases from V and 7 bases from J, leaving 14 bases between. The CDR3 extends over 14 amino acids. CDR3 bases: TGTGCCAGCAGCCCCCTGCAAGGGGTCGGGGAGCTGTTTTTT. Translating it yields CASSPLQGVGELFF.

J is TRBJ2-1 and V is TRBV19, with D tentatively TRBD1 (6 bases). Germline values: CDR1 LNHDA, CDR2 SQIVND (reference sequence). This CDR3 has 12 amino acids. V dropped 7 bases and J dropped 4 bases, with 8 bases sitting between them. In DNA, the CDR3 is TGTGCCAGTAACAGGGATTACAATGAGCAGTTCTTC. Translating it yields CASNRDYNEQFF.

The chain carries TRBV5-1 and TRBJ2-7; unclear D gene. V was shortened by 2 bases and J by 0 bases, with 12 bases between the two germline ends. The CDR3 contains 15 residues. Germline V gene data show CDR1 as SGHRS and CDR2 as YFSETQ. The CDR3 DNA is TGCGCCAGCAGCTTCCACTCGGTTAGCTCCTACGAGCAGTACTTC. Translating it yields CASSFHSVSSYEQYF.

This clone was seen only a few times. Other DNA sequences in the sample encode the same CDR3. V is TRBV6-2 or TRBV6-3 and J is TRBJ2-7, with a weak D call TRBD1 (6 bases). The germline gives CDR1 MNHEY, CDR2 SVGEGT. CDR3 size: 12 residues. Trimming left V 3 bases short and J 4 bases short, with 7 bases between. The DNA of the CDR3 is TGTGCCAGCAGTTATAGGGGGTACGAGCAGTACTTC. Translation: CASSYRGYEQYF.

The chain couples TRBV5-1 to TRBJ2-3; 7 positions agree with TRBD2. This CDR3 region has 16 residues. The junction had 10 bases not matched to a gene; V was cut back by 4 bases and J by 2 bases. Germline V gene data show CDR1 as SGHRS and CDR2 as YFSETQ. CDR3 protein: CASSLEGRGYTDTQYF. CDR3 sequence (DNA): TGCGCCAGCAGCCTGGAGGGGCGGGGGTACACAGATACGCAGTATTTT.

The chain joins TRBV11-2 to TRBJ2-1, with 11 bases that match TRBD2. This CDR3 region has 16 residues. The ends lost 2 bases at V and 8 bases at J; junction bases unmatched: 8. Per the germline V gene, CDR1 is SGHAT and CDR2 is FQNNGV. The CDR3 DNA is TGTGCCAGCAGCTTATTTCGGTTAGCGGGAGGGGATGAGCAGTTCTTC. It specifies CASSLFRLAGGDEQFF.

The V call is TRBV4-1, the J call TRBJ2-3, with a weak D call TRBD2 (5 bases). CDR3 length: 16 residues. Trimming cost V 0 bases and J 5 bases, with 15 bases left between them. Germline CDR1 and CDR2: MGHRA and YSYEKL. The CDR3 nucleotides read TGCGCCAGCAGCCAAGATTACGGGATTGGGGTAGATACGCAGTATTTT. Amino acids: CASSQDYGIGVDTQYF.

The rearrangement links TRBV7-2 to TRBJ1-1, with 8 bases aligning to TRBD1. CDR3 size: 15 residues. Germline CDR1 reads SGHTA; CDR2 reads FQGNSA. V dropped 1 base and J dropped 6; count of bases not matched to a gene: 7. As DNA, the CDR3 is TGTGCCAGCAGCTTAGTACACAGGGGGAAACCTGAAGCTTTCTTT. Encoded protein: CASSLVHRGKPEAFF.

V gene TRBV19 combines with J gene TRBJ1-5, with 7 positions matching TRBD1. This CDR3 contains 13 residues. The V segment lost 7 bases and the J segment 7 bases; nucleotides outside the gene matches: 7. Germline V gives CDR1 LNHDA, CDR2 SQIVND (reference sequence). CDR3 residues: CASNDRDAQPQHF. CDR3 DNA sequence: TGTGCCAGTAACGACAGGGACGCCCAGCCCCAGCATTTT. The full variable domain, its missing parts supplied by reference TRBV19 and TRBJ1-5, is DGGITQSPKYLFRKEGQNVTLSCEQNLNHDAMYWYRQDPGQGLRLIYYSQIVNDFQKGDIAEGYSVSREKKESFPLTVTSAQKNPTAFYLCASNDRDAQPQHFGDGTRLSIL.

The chain recombines TRBV7-9 with TRBJ2-7, with a tentative D call TRBD1 (5 bases). Trimming stripped 5 bases from V and 2 bases from J, with 16 bases between. Germline-derived CDR1 and CDR2 are SEHNR and FQNEAQ (reference sequence). The CDR3 consists of 15 residues. The CDR3 coding sequence is TGTGCCAGCAGCCCCCGGGCCGACAGACCCTACGAGCAGTACTTC. Translation gives CASSPRADRPYEQYF.

The chain uses TRBV5-1 and TRBJ1-2; D ambiguous. The CDR3 extends over 14 amino acids. Germline CDR1 is SGHRS and CDR2 is YFSETQ. Trimming removed 0 bases at V and 4 bases at J, with 10 bases between. The CDR3 protein is CASSLEGVSYGYTF. The CDR3 DNA reads TGCGCCAGCAGCTTGGAGGGAGTTAGCTATGGCTACACCTTC.

The chain has TRBV5-1 and TRBJ2-3; D not certain. Trimming removed 0 bases at V and 6 bases at J, with 14 bases between. Germline V gene sequence: CDR1 SGHRS, CDR2 YFSETQ. The CDR3 contains 15 residues. CDR3 in DNA: TGCGCCAGCAGCTTGGACGGGTCTCCCCAGGATACGCAGTATTTT. Residues: CASSLDGSPQDTQYF.

The J gene is TRBJ1-3, the V gene TRBV18; TRBD1 matches 9 bases. V shed 3 bases and J 0 bases; nucleotides not matched to a gene: 0. The CDR3 loop spans 15 amino acids. Germline loops: CDR1 KGHSH, CDR2 LQKENI. CDR3 amino acids: CASSPTGGSGNTIYF. The CDR3, as DNA: TGTGCCAGCTCACCGACAGGGGGCTCTGGAAACACCATATATTTT.